The 18 T cell receptor beta chains below come from one sample, sequenced in a study of cytomegalovirus exposure and HLA in healthy donors. The primer mix had 60 Vbeta and 13 Jbeta primers. Clones were sequenced by immunoSEQ multiplex PCR, and TCRdb holds only the in-frame ones, with some missing. The sample has roughly 190,000 clones; under 80% are singletons. The sequenced material came from PBMCs. These receptors all come from a man aged 25-45 years in good health and CMV-seropositive.

The DNA for the CDR3 is TGTGCCAGCTCACGGGGACAGGACTACATCTACGAGCAGTACTTC. It encodes CASSRGQDYIYEQYF. V gene TRBV18 combines with J gene TRBJ2-7; 8 bases line up with TRBD1. The CDR3 runs 15 residues. J lost 3 bases, V lost 4 bases, and 8 bases had no gene match. The germline V gene has CDR1 KGHSH and CDR2 LQKENI. Complete variable domain (other parts from reference TRBV18 and TRBJ2-7): NAGVMQNPRHLVRRRGQEARLRCSPMKGHSHVYWYRQLPEEGLKFMVYLQKENIIDESGMPKERFSAEFPKEGPSILRIQQVVRGDSAAYFCASSRGQDYIYEQYFGPGTRLTVT.

The rearrangement uses TRBV6-5 and TRBJ2-1; no definite D call. Germline V gene lookup returns CDR1 MNHEY and CDR2 SVGAGI. CDR3 length: 12 residues. Trimming left V 5 bases short and J 3 bases short, with 5 bases between. The CDR3, as DNA: TGTGCCAGCAGTCTTCTCTACAATGAGCAGTTCTTC. It yields the protein CASSLLYNEQFF.

The chain couples TRBV30 to TRBJ1-4; the D gene is possibly TRBD1 (6 bases). The CDR3 totals 13 residues. Germline loops: CDR1 GTSNPN, CDR2 SVGIG (reference sequence). Trimming pared 8 bases from V and 5 bases from J, leaving 15 bases between. The CDR3 loop reads CAANRGSNEKLFF. CDR3 sequence (DNA): TGTGCCGCCAATAGGGGGTCCAATGAAAAACTGTTTTTT.

V gene TRBV15 combines with J gene TRBJ2-1, with D possibly being TRBD2 (6 bases). From germline, CDR1 is LNHNV and CDR2 YYDKDF (reference sequence). Trimming took off 3 bases at V and 0 bases at J, with 12 bases between the two ends. The CDR3 consists of 16 residues. CDR3 in DNA: TGTGCCACCAGCAGGGTTAGCGGAGGCTCCTACAATGAGCAGTTCTTC. It encodes CATSRVSGGSYNEQFF.

The chain carries TRBV2 and TRBJ2-5; possibly TRBD2 for D (7 bases). Trimming shortened V by 4 bases and J by 6 bases, and 18 bases separated the two germline ends. In germline, CDR1 is SNHLY, CDR2 FYNNEI. The CDR3 sequence is 15 residues long. The CDR3 DNA sequence: TGTGCCAGCAGTGCTTTGGGAGGGGGGGGAAAGACCCAGTACTTC. Protein product: CASSALGGGGKTQYF.

In this sample, this clone turned up once. The chain has TRBV5-4 and TRBJ2-2, with TRBD2 identical over 7 bases. CDR3 size: 15 residues. Germline V gene sequence: CDR1 SGHNT, CDR2 YYREEE (reference sequence). V trimming: 7 bases; J trimming: 2 bases; junction bases outside the gene matches: 8. The CDR3 DNA sequence: TGTGCCAGCGCCAAAGCGGGGCCAAACACCGGGGAGCTGTTTTTT. Translating it yields CASAKAGPNTGELFF.

The chain joins TRBV29-1 to TRBJ2-7; D perhaps matches TRBD1 (6 bases). The CDR3 loop spans 12 amino acids. Germline CDR1 and CDR2: SQVTM and ANQGSEA. The V end lost 6 bases, the J end lost 0 bases, and 9 bases lay between the germline ends. In DNA form, the CDR3 reads TGCAGCGTGAGGACAGACTCCTACGAGCAGTACTTC. Translated, it gives CSVRTDSYEQYF.

A note on this clone: Other DNA variants within this sample encode the same CDR3. This rearrangement joins TRBV19 to TRBJ2-5, with TRBD2 as a possible D gene (6 bases). Trimming removed 3 bases at V and 5 bases at J, with 7 bases between. Germline V gene data show CDR1 as LNHDA and CDR2 as SQIVND (reference sequence). The CDR3 length is 12 residues. The CDR3, as DNA: TGTGCCAGTAGTATTGGGGGGGAGACCCAGTACTTC. Protein sequence: CASSIGGETQYF.

The CDR3 DNA follows: TGTGCCAGCAGTTTTGGACGGACTAATAATTCACCCCTCCACTTT. Translated, it gives CASSFGRTNNSPLHF. The chain couples TRBV4-2 to TRBJ1-6; D remains ambiguous. The CDR3 contains 15 residues. Germline values: CDR1 LGHNA, CDR2 YNFKEQ. Trimming shortened V by 6 bases and J by 5 bases, and 14 bases separated the two germline ends.

The chain combines TRBV4-2 with TRBJ2-1; D remains unclear. Germline CDR1 LGHNA, CDR2 YNFKEQ. Trimming cost V 5 bases and J 8 bases, with 7 bases left between them. CDR3 length: 11 residues. The CDR3 DNA reads TGTGCCAGCAGCTACCAGGATGAGCAGTTCTTC. This codes for CASSYQDEQFF.

The rearrangement joins TRBV11-1 to TRBJ1-4; the D is unclear. This CDR3 contains 13 residues. The ends were cut back, 8 bases at V and 5 bases at J, with 12 bases in the middle. Germline V gene sequence: CDR1 SGHAT, CDR2 FQDESV (reference sequence). This CDR3 is CASAGSLNEKLFF. DNA of the CDR3: TGTGCCAGCGCGGGGAGCTTAAATGAAAAACTGTTTTTT.

Written as DNA, the CDR3 is TGTGCCAGCTCACCTCGGGACAGTTTCGGTGAAAAACTGTTTTTT. Translating gives CASSPRDSFGEKLFF. The chain has TRBV18 and TRBJ1-4; TRBD1 agrees at 7 bases. The ends lost 3 bases at V and 7 bases at J; junction bases unmatched: 8. The CDR3 length is 15 residues. In germline, CDR1 is KGHSH, CDR2 LQKENI.

The J gene is TRBJ2-7, the V gene TRBV1; the table calls TRBD1, which could not be checked here. TRBV1 counts as a pseudogene. This CDR3 comprises 14 residues. The CDR3 protein is CTSSRGQGRNKQYF. For the CDR3, the DNA is TGCACCAGCAGCCGCGGACAGGGGAGGAACAAGCAGTACTTC.

The chain carries TRBV7-9 and TRBJ2-5; D possibly corresponds to TRBD1 (5 bases). The CDR3 consists of 13 residues. Germline assignment: CDR1 SEHNR and CDR2 FQNEAQ (reference sequence). Trimming left V 3 bases short and J 5 bases short, with 10 bases between. The CDR3 reads CASSFRGRETQYF. The DNA of the CDR3 is TGTGCCAGCAGCTTTAGGGGCCGGGAGACCCAGTACTTC. The whole variable domain, filled in from reference TRBV7-9 and TRBJ2-5, reads DTGVSQNPRHKITKRGQNVTFRCDPISEHNRLYWYRQTLGQGPEFLTYFQNEAQLEKSRLLSDRFSAERPKGSFSTLEIQRTEQGDSAMYLCASSFRGRETQYFGPGTRLLVL.

This CDR3 reads CASSATGSSYEQYF. DNA for the CDR3: TGTGCCAGCAGCGCGACGGGGAGCTCCTACGAGCAGTACTTC. The chain has TRBV9 and TRBJ2-7, with D possibly matching TRBD2 (5 bases). CDR3 length: 14 amino acids. V lost 3 bases, J lost 0 bases, and 10 bases lay in between. Germline loops: CDR1 SGDLS, CDR2 YYNGEE. The full variable domain, its missing parts supplied by reference TRBV9 and TRBJ2-7, is DSGVTQTPKHLITATGQRVTLRCSPRSGDLSVYWYQQSLDQGLQFLIQYYNGEERAKGNILERFSAQQFPDLHSELNLSSLELGDSALYFCASSATGSSYEQYFGPGTRLTVT.

This clone has only a few counts. The V gene is TRBV5-4, the J gene TRBJ2-1; TRBD2 agrees at 9 bases. The CDR3 covers 14 residues. CDR1 SGHNT and CDR2 YYREEE come from the germline V gene (reference sequence). With 6 bases clipped from V and 2 bases from J, the junction kept 3 bases outside the gene matches. Written as DNA, the CDR3 is TGTGCCAGCACGGGACTAGCAGCCTACAATGAGCAGTTCTTC. This encodes CASTGLAAYNEQFF.

The J gene is TRBJ2-6, the V gene TRBV15; a weak D match, TRBD1 (7 bases). This CDR3 spans 17 amino acids. Germline assignment: CDR1 LNHNV and CDR2 YYDKDF (reference sequence). Trimming left V 0 bases short and J 0 bases short, with 9 bases between. Here the CDR3 reads CATSRDRGDSGANVLTF. The CDR3 region has the DNA TGTGCCACCAGCAGAGACAGGGGGGACTCTGGGGCCAACGTCCTGACTTTC.

The rearrangement uses TRBV4-3 and TRBJ2-7, with TRBD2 identical over 10 bases. The trim removed 0 bases at V and 4 bases at J, leaving 3 bases unmatched. The CDR3 totals 15 residues. Germline V CDR1 and CDR2: LGHNA, YSLEER. The CDR3 protein is CASSQDNSGRYEQYF. The CDR3, as DNA: TGCGCCAGCAGCCAAGATAATAGCGGGAGGTACGAGCAGTACTTC.